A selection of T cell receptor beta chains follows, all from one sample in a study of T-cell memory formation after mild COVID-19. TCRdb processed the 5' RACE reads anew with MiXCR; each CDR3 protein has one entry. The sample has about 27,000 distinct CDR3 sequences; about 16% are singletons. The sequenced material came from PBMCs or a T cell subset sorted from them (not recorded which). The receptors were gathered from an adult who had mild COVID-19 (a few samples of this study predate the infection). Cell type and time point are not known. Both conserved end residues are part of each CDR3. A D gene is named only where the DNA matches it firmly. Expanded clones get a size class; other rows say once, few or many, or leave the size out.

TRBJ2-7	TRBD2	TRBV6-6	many	CASSYGTSGGASYEQYF	TGTGCCAGCAGTTACGGGACTAGCGGGGGGGCTTCCTACGAGCAGTACTTC
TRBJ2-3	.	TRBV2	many	CASSRDGTSTDTQYF	TGTGCCAGCAGCAGGGACGGGACTAGCACAGATACGCAGTATTTT
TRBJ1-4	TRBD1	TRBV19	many	CASSAVRDRLEKLFF	TGTGCCAGTAGTGCGGTCCGGGACAGACTCGAAAAACTGTTTTTT
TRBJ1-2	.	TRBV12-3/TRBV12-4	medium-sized	CASSSRRGAYGYTF	TGTGCCAGCAGTTCACGACGGGGAGCCTATGGCTACACCTTC
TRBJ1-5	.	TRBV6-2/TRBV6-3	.	CASSYKYSTAWFGAQPQHF	TGTGCCAGCAGTTACAAGTATTCGACAGCTTGGTTTGGAGCTCAGCCCCAGCATTTT
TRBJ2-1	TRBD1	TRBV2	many	CASRAGTALSNEQFF	TGTGCCAGCAGGGCCGGGACAGCACTCTCCAATGAGCAGTTCTTC
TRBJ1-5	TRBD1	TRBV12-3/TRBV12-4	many	CASSLTGSQPQHF	TGTGCCAGCAGTTTGACAGGGAGTCAGCCCCAGCATTTT
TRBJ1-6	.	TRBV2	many	CASSVSNSPLHF	TGTGCCAGCAGTGTATCGAATTCACCCCTCCACTTT
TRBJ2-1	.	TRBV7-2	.	CASSLYLSSSYNEQFF	TGTGCCAGCAGCCTATACTTGTCGAGCTCCTACAATGAGCAGTTCTTC
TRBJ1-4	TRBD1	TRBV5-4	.	CASSPPGQANEKLFF	TGTGCCAGCAGCCCGCCGGGACAGGCTAATGAAAAACTGTTTTTT
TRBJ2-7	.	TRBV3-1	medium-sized	CASSYTGSPYEQYF	TGTGCCAGCAGCTACACAGGGAGTCCCTACGAGCAGTACTTC
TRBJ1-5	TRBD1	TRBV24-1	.	CATSDPRTGTQPQHF	TGTGCCACCAGTGACCCAAGGACAGGGACTCAGCCCCAGCATTTT
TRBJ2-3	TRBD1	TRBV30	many	CAWSSGQARGRTDTQYF	TGTGCCTGGAGTAGCGGACAGGCCAGGGGACGCACAGATACGCAGTATTTT
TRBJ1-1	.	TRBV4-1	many	CASSFDRFYTEAFF	TGCGCCAGCAGTTTCGACAGGTTCTACACTGAAGCTTTCTTT